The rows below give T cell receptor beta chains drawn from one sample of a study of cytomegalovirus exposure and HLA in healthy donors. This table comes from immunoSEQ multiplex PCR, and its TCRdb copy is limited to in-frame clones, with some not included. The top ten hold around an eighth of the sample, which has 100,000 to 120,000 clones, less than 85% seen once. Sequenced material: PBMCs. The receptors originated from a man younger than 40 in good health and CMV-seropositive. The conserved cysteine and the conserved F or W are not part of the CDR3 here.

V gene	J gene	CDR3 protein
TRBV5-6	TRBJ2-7	ASSFGTVREQY
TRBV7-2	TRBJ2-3	ASSYGTSGGGSTDTQY
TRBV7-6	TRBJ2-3	ASSPFGVAVDTQY
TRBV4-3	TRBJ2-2	ASSPGTGNTGELF
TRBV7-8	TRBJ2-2	ASSLGTGGAGGDGELF
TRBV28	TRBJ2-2	ASSFPGGASGELF
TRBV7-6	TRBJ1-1	ASSPTGQGAF
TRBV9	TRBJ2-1	ASSVTLAGGHDEQF
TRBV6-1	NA	ASRRGQSENEQY
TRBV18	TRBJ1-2	ASSPQGLPNYGYT
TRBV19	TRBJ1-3	ASSTPVLSGNTIY
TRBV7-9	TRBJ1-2	ASSLGRGGYT
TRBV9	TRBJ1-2	ASSRAGVYGYT
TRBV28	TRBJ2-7	ASSSVENLAGGSEQY
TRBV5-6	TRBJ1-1	ASSEGGVRGRAF
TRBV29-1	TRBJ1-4	SVEMAGRLF
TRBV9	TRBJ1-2	ASKGAYGYT
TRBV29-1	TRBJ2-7	SAQYSPYEQY
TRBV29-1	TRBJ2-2	SVEGGLDTGELF
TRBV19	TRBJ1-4	ATTRRPYEKLF
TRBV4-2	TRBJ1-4	ASSQDHSRGTHAGEKLF
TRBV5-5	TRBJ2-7	ASSLFGENSYEQY
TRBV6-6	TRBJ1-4	ASSLDRGNEKLF
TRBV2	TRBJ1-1	ASSEAFASNTEAF
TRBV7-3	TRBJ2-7	ASSLQGDEQY
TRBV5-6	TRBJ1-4	ASSAGYRKGTGKLF
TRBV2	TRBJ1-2	ASSETGDPNYGYT
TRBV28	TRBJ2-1	ASSSTVLSSYNEQF
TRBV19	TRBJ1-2	ASSPESFYGYT
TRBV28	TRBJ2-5	ASSLLAGGAYQETQY
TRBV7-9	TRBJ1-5	ALGTSQGGPQH
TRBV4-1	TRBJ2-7	ASSLDGDRVYEQY
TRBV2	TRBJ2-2	ASSRQGANTGELF
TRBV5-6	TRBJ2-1	ASSWDGLAQPYNEQF
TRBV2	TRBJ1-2	ASSEDSGANYGYT
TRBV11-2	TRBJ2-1	ASSPSSGGVDNEQF
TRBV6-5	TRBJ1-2	ASSGQGSNYGYT
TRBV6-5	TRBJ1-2	AVAGTRYGYT
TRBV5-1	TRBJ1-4	ASSLGGQGGLATNEKLF
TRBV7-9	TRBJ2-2	ASHVRGTGPNTGELF